This is a list of T cell receptor beta chains from one sample in a study of spatial heterogeneity in lung cancer. TCRdb re-analysed the 5' RACE reads in MiXCR, keeping a single row per CDR3 protein. The sample carries under 30,000 distinct CDR3 sequences, approximately 5% recorded once. Sample: PBMCs, taken at surgery. These receptor sequences come from a male donor with early-stage non-small cell lung cancer. CDR3s include the opening cysteine and the closing phenylalanine or tryptophan. D genes are given only for firm matches. Expanded clones are given a class, and other clones once, few, many or no size at all.

v_gene	abundance	j_gene	d_gene	CDR3aa	CDR3nt
TRBV30	many	TRBJ1-4	.	CAWRGVNEKLFF	TGTGCCTGGAGGGGAGTCAATGAAAAACTGTTTTTT
TRBV20-1	many	TRBJ2-4	TRBD1	CSASPGQGVALAKNIQYF	TGCAGTGCTAGTCCGGGACAGGGGGTCGCTTTAGCCAAAAACATTCAGTACTTC
TRBV6-5	many	TRBJ2-7	TRBD2	CASSYLGASGYEQYF	TGTGCCAGCAGCTACCTTGGGGCTAGCGGCTACGAGCAGTACTTC
TRBV29-1	many	TRBJ1-5	.	CSVGGVNQPQHF	TGCAGCGTTGGGGGGGTTAATCAGCCCCAGCATTTT
TRBV28	many	TRBJ1-5	.	CASSFGRGGITNQPQHF	TGTGCCAGCAGTTTCGGGAGGGGAGGTATTACCAATCAGCCCCAGCATTTT
TRBV19	many	TRBJ2-5	.	CASSRGVQETQYF	TGTGCCAGTAGTAGGGGGGTCCAAGAGACCCAGTACTTC
TRBV2	many	TRBJ1-6	TRBD1	CATRTGVNNSPLHF	TGTGCCACGAGGACAGGGGTGAATAATTCACCCCTCCACTTT
TRBV4-2	many	TRBJ2-7	.	CASRPGGPNYEQYF	TGTGCCAGCAGGCCCGGGGGGCCTAATTACGAGCAGTACTTC
TRBV6-1	many	TRBJ2-7	TRBD2	CASSEARGSSYEQYF	TGTGCCAGCAGTGAAGCGCGGGGGAGCTCCTACGAGCAGTACTTC
TRBV27	few	TRBJ2-5	TRBD2	CASSPRGTQETQYF	TGTGCCAGCAGCCCGCGGGGGACCCAAGAGACCCAGTACTTC
TRBV3-1	many	TRBJ2-7	TRBD1	CASSLTGGEQYF	TGTGCCAGCAGCTTGACAGGGGGCGAGCAGTACTTC
TRBV15	few	TRBJ2-2	.	CATSRGGKDEELFF	TGTGCCACCAGCAGAGGGGGCAAGGATGAAGAGCTGTTTTTT
TRBV28	many	TRBJ1-6	TRBD1	CASGPGQPSSPLHF	TGTGCCAGCGGACCGGGACAGCCCAGTTCACCCCTCCACTTT
TRBV28	few	TRBJ2-7	.	CASTKADGGEQYF	TGTGCCAGCACCAAAGCTGATGGGGGGGAGCAGTACTTC
TRBV20-1	.	TRBJ2-1	.	CSARDQRSGPYNEQFF	TGCAGTGCTAGAGACCAGCGTAGCGGCCCCTACAATGAGCAGTTCTTC
TRBV4-2	many	TRBJ1-3	.	CASSQDVTIGSGNTIYF	TGTGCCAGCAGCCAAGATGTAACAATTGGCTCTGGAAACACCATATATTTT
TRBV14	many	TRBJ2-7	TRBD2	CASSPTSGWGGYEQYF	TGTGCCAGCAGCCCAACATCCGGTTGGGGAGGGTACGAGCAGTACTTC
TRBV24-1	many	TRBJ2-3	.	CATSDSTGPQNTQYF	TGTGCCACCAGTGATTCAACGGGGCCGCAAAATACGCAGTATTTT
TRBV2	many	TRBJ2-7	TRBD1	CASSRWGQGGSEQYF	TGTGCCAGCAGTCGTTGGGGACAGGGAGGTTCCGAGCAGTACTTC
TRBV7-9	many	TRBJ1-3	.	CARDDRNSGNTIYF	TGTGCCAGAGATGACAGAAACTCTGGAAACACCATATATTTT
TRBV3-1	many	TRBJ2-5	TRBD1	CASRPPGQGSGETQYF	TGTGCCAGCAGACCACCGGGACAGGGGTCCGGGGAGACCCAGTACTTC
TRBV29-1	many	TRBJ1-1	.	CSVVLGLNRGEAFF	TGCAGCGTTGTGTTAGGACTCAACAGAGGGGAAGCTTTCTTT
TRBV2	medium-sized	TRBJ2-3	.	CASSARSTDTQYF	TGTGCCAGCAGTGCCCGGAGCACAGATACGCAGTATTTT
TRBV5-1	.	TRBJ2-3	.	CASSLSHSGDTQYF	TGCGCCAGCAGCTTGTCTCATAGCGGCGATACGCAGTATTTT
TRBV18	many	TRBJ1-2	TRBD1	CASSPTGNYGYTF	TGTGCCAGCTCACCGACAGGGAACTATGGCTACACCTTC
TRBV5-4	once	TRBJ2-2	TRBD1	CASVAGGDTGELFF	TGTGCCAGCGTGGCAGGGGGCGACACCGGGGAGCTGTTTTTT
TRBV12-3/TRBV12-4	many	TRBJ2-3	TRBD2	CASGRGLAEADTQYF	TGTGCCAGCGGCCGGGGACTAGCGGAAGCAGATACGCAGTATTTT
TRBV5-6	many	TRBJ2-5	TRBD1	CASSPQGKETQYF	TGTGCCAGCAGCCCACAGGGGAAGGAGACCCAGTACTTC
TRBV28	many	TRBJ2-7	.	CASSTTSLEQYF	TGTGCCAGCAGTACGACATCACTTGAGCAGTACTTC
TRBV6-2/TRBV6-3	many	TRBJ2-5	.	CASRLGVMWQGETQYF	TGTGCCAGCAGACTAGGGGTGATGTGGCAGGGAGAGACCCAGTACTTC
TRBV20-1	many	TRBJ1-1	TRBD1	CSARIGGRNTEAFF	TGCAGTGCTAGAATAGGGGGCAGGAACACTGAAGCTTTCTTT
TRBV2	many	TRBJ2-3	.	CASSGGSTDTQYF	TGTGCCAGCAGTGGAGGCAGCACAGATACGCAGTATTTT
TRBV5-4	many	TRBJ2-5	.	CASSLREKATQYF	TGTGCCAGCAGCTTGCGGGAGAAGGCGACCCAGTACTTC
TRBV6-2/TRBV6-3	few	TRBJ2-1	.	CASSRGFSGGYEQFF	TGTGCCAGCAGCCGTGGCTTTAGCGGAGGGTATGAGCAGTTCTTC
TRBV7-2	many	TRBJ2-7	.	CASSRTPYEQYF	TGTGCCAGCAGCCGGACACCCTACGAGCAGTACTTC
TRBV6-2/TRBV6-3	many	TRBJ2-3	.	CASTSGLDTQYF	TGTGCCAGCACGTCAGGGTTAGATACGCAGTATTTT
TRBV12-3/TRBV12-4	many	TRBJ2-7	.	CASSFFPYEQYF	TGTGCCAGCAGTTTCTTTCCCTACGAGCAGTACTTC
TRBV7-2	many	TRBJ1-1	.	CASSLAAGSEAFF	TGTGCCAGCAGCTTAGCTGCGGGGTCTGAAGCTTTCTTT
TRBV7-3	many	TRBJ2-7	.	CAGEDEDYEQYF	TGTGCCGGAGAGGATGAGGACTACGAGCAGTACTTC
TRBV5-1	.	TRBJ2-1	.	CASSFLRTARGEQFF	TGCGCCAGCAGCTTTTTAAGGACAGCTCGAGGTGAGCAGTTCTTC
TRBV2	.	TRBJ2-7	TRBD2	CASILEEAGGAKEQYF	TGTGCCAGCATCCTCGAGGAAGCGGGAGGAGCGAAGGAGCAGTACTTC
TRBV5-6	many	TRBJ1-1	.	CASSFIWGTNTEAFF	TGTGCCAGCAGCTTCATTTGGGGAACGAACACTGAAGCTTTCTTT
TRBV18	many	TRBJ1-4	.	CASSPPLLQAGEKLFF	TGTGCCAGCTCACCACCGTTGCTACAGGCCGGAGAAAAACTGTTTTTT
TRBV19	few	TRBJ1-5	.	CATAIRGSYSNQPQHF	TGTGCAACGGCGATAAGGGGATCTTATAGCAATCAGCCCCAGCATTTT
TRBV7-8	many	TRBJ1-5	.	CASREGGVGGQPQHF	TGTGCCAGCAGGGAAGGTGGTGTGGGAGGTCAGCCCCAGCATTTT
TRBV7-9	many	TRBJ2-3	TRBD2	CASSFAAGGTTDTQYF	TGTGCCAGCAGCTTCGCAGCGGGGGGGACCACAGATACGCAGTATTTT
TRBV19	few	TRBJ2-2	TRBD1	CASTPVSAGGTGELFF	TGTGCCAGTACCCCGGTTTCTGCAGGGGGAACCGGGGAGCTGTTTTTT
TRBV12-3/TRBV12-4	.	TRBJ1-5	TRBD1	CVSREQGYSNQPQHF	TGTGTCAGCAGGGAACAGGGGTATAGCAATCAGCCCCAGCATTTT
TRBV6-1	many	TRBJ2-2	.	CASSVSGLGELFF	TGTGCCAGCAGTGTTTCGGGTCTCGGGGAGCTGTTTTTT
TRBV10-3	many	TRBJ2-7	.	CAISESIAANSYEQYF	TGTGCCATCAGTGAGTCGATAGCGGCCAACTCCTACGAGCAGTACTTC
TRBV28	many	TRBJ1-2	TRBD1	CASRGTGVGYGYTF	TGTGCCAGCAGAGGGACAGGGGTAGGATATGGCTACACCTTC
TRBV11-2	many	TRBJ2-1	.	CASSLGGGYNEQFF	TGTGCCAGCAGCTTAGGAGGGGGTTACAATGAGCAGTTCTTC
TRBV28	many	TRBJ2-3	.	CASSLFGLASNTDTQYF	TGTGCCAGCAGTTTATTTGGGCTAGCGAGTAACACAGATACGCAGTATTTT
TRBV28	many	TRBJ1-1	.	CASRGGTAMNTEAFF	TGTGCCAGCAGGGGGGGGACGGCAATGAACACTGAAGCTTTCTTT
TRBV6-6	many	TRBJ1-4	.	CASSYSRGGNEKLFF	TGTGCCAGCAGTTACTCGAGGGGGGGAAATGAAAAACTGTTTTTT
TRBV28	many	TRBJ2-7	TRBD1	CASSFGDRGFGEQYF	TGTGCCAGCAGTTTTGGGGACAGGGGCTTCGGCGAGCAGTACTTC
TRBV28	few	TRBJ2-1	.	CASSSTNEQFF	TGTGCCAGCAGTTCAACCAATGAGCAGTTCTTC
TRBV7-2	many	TRBJ1-2	.	CASSFRQNYGYTF	TGTGCCAGCAGCTTCCGACAGAACTATGGCTACACCTTC
TRBV10-2	.	TRBJ2-1	TRBD2	CASTQAGTSGRDEQFF	TGCGCCAGCACCCAAGCCGGGACTAGCGGGAGGGATGAGCAGTTCTTC
TRBV5-1	many	TRBJ2-2	.	CASSWQGGTGELFF	TGCGCCAGCAGCTGGCAGGGAGGTACCGGGGAGCTGTTTTTT